This T cell receptor beta chain derives from a study of Ad26.COV2.S vaccination and SARS-CoV-2 variants. Germline CDR1 MRHNA, CDR2 SNTAGT. CDR3 length equals 13 residues. Trimming stripped 2 bases from V and 8 bases from J, with 10 bases between. This clone has a single count. The protocol was immunoSEQ multiplex PCR, while the TCRdb copy is restricted to in-frame clones and leaves out a portion. The sample has 430,000 or so clones; 89% are singletons. Treatment given: around 19 received Ad26.COV2.S at low or high dose, single or two shots; 5 received placebo; per-sample allocation not given. Day 63 after the first vaccine or placebo injection was the time point for sampling.

The specimen was peripheral blood, collected in a trial of Ad26.COV2.S vaccine versus placebo. The receptor was isolated from a person aged 18-65 years who received the Ad26.COV2.S COVID-19 vaccine or a placebo. The chain has TRBV6-4 and TRBJ2-1; D remains ambiguous. CDR3 DNA: TGTGCCAGCAGTGACAAGGGTAACCATGAGCAGTTCTTC. Protein: CASSDKGNHEQFF.